This TCR beta chain is from a study of CD8+ T cells in alopecia areata. On the study more broadly: For 6 to 18 months, tofacitinib was taken, and 6 months off drug followed. Study outcomes and limitations: Elevated clonality characterized lesional scalp relative to normal scalp, particularly in alopecia totalis/universalis.

Sequencing templates came from extracted RNA that was reverse transcribed into cDNA. Assay used: immunoSEQ multiplex PCR; TCRdb lists only in-frame clones, some missing. The sample records hundreds of thousands of clones, roughly two thirds being singletons. From germline, CDR1 is MGHDK and CDR2 SYGVNS. The CDR3 extends over 15 amino acids. About this clone: Its target is unknown. One end of the junction is discordant with germline, which a read error may explain.

Alopecia areata patients provided lesional scalp punch biopsies and peripheral blood. CD4+ and CD8+ T cells were sorted from PBMCs stained for CD3, CD4 and CD8. The rearrangement links TRBV25-1 to TRBJ2-7; the D gene is possibly TRBD2 (6 bases). The TCR was taken from a human donor with alopecia areata. The specimen was CD4+ T cells sorted from blood, collected at week 0. The CDR3, as DNA: TGTGCCAGCAGAGAATATAGGCGCGGGGACTACGAGCAGTACTTC. It encodes CASREYRRGDYEQYF.